The clone carrying this T cell receptor beta chain appeared a few times. What it recognizes is unknown. The data originate from a study of cytomegalovirus exposure and HLA in healthy donors. Study context: Clustering assigned 70% to 90% of the approximately 370 genotyped donors to the Caucasian-associated ancestry cluster.

Study findings and constraints: A classifier reportedly called cytomegalovirus status with high sensitivity and specificity. Rarity marked most TCR sequences, yet some public TCRs occurred in many donors.

Use of 60 Vbeta and 13 Jbeta primers characterized the PCR. Profiled with immunoSEQ multiplex PCR; TCRdb holds only in-frame clones, not every one. Of approximately 170,000 clones listed, approximately 62% are singletons. V was pared by 5 bases and J by 7 bases, with 7 bases of the junction left unmatched. This CDR3 contains 13 residues. Germline V gene lookup returns CDR1 SGHRS and CDR2 YFSETQ. J is TRBJ2-7 and V is TRBV5-1; 9 positions agree with TRBD1. The sample consisted of PBMCs. This TCR was sampled from a man aged 45-65 years in good health and CMV-seronegative. CDR3 in DNA: TGCGCCAGCAGACTGGACAGGGGCGATGAGCAGTACTTC. Protein sequence: CASRLDRGDEQYF.